The present TCR beta chain was sequenced within a study of OX40 agonist ivuxolimab in advanced cancers. Background on the study: An anti-OX40 (CD134) antibody with agonistic activity, ivuxolimab, was administered to patients. A male proportion of more than 75% was recorded, with mean age around 64 years and range about 20 to 79. Study results and caveats: Blood T cells, both CD4+ and CD8+, expanded clonally by week 6 at 0.1 to 3.0 mg/kg.

TCRdb's copy holds only in-frame clones and misses some; the assay was immunoSEQ multiplex PCR. The data contain 55,000 to 80,000 clones, about 85% of them singletons. Per the germline V gene, CDR1 is MNHEY and CDR2 is SVGAGI. The V gene lost 0 bases and the J gene lost 0 bases, with 10 bases spanning the gap. CDR3 length: 16 residues. To note about this clone: The antigen remains unidentified.

The sample consisted of CD4+ or CD8+ T cells sorted from blood, taken in a trial of the OX40 agonist ivuxolimab. The chain uses TRBV6-5 and TRBJ2-3, with D unresolved. This clonotype was obtained from an adult with an advanced solid tumor such as melanoma, head and neck, liver or kidney cancer. This CDR3 is CASSYSSKGSTDTQYF. CDR3 bases: TGTGCCAGCAGTTACTCGAGTAAAGGTAGCACAGATACGCAGTATTTT.